The clone carrying this TCR beta chain was seen repeatedly, ten times or more. Germline CDR1 is MNHEY and CDR2 is SVGAGI. This CDR3 contains 16 residues. V was pared by 0 bases and J by 2 bases, with 11 bases between. These data come from a study of T cells in Graves' hyperthyroidism and ophthalmopathy. The study left out patients who had uncontrolled infection, other autoimmune disease, pregnancy or lactation. Template material for amplifying TCR beta CDR3 regions consisted of RNA transcripts. HTBI primers were used for first-round RT-PCR of the TCR CDR3. TCRdb fed the multiplex PCR reads into MiXCR, producing one record per CDR3 protein. The sample has roughly 700,000 distinct CDR3 sequences, around 15% seen once.

Sequencing used blood. This chain joins TRBV6-5 and TRBJ1-5; no clear D. This clonotype was obtained from a woman between 18 and 29 years old with Graves' hyperthyroidism. CDR3 nucleotides: TGTGCCAGCAGTTACTCGAACCAGGCGGGCAATCAGCCCCAGCATTTT. Its protein is CASSYSNQAGNQPQHF.